This note documents a single T cell receptor (beta chain) sequence. Sequencing used immunoSEQ multiplex PCR; TCRdb keeps in-frame clones, though not all of them. There are approximately 12,000 clones in the sample; just over 65% occur only once, and roughly an eighth lies in the top ten. Germline CDR1 and CDR2: SGHRS and YFSETQ. The ends were cut back, 0 bases at V and 3 bases at J, with 9 bases in the middle. This CDR3 region has 14 residues. The data originate from a study of CD4+ T cells in melanoma. Sequencing was carried out using cells from a culture (not recorded whether cultured in vitro). This receptor was obtained from a human donor with melanoma. The V gene is TRBV5-1, the J gene TRBJ2-5; a weak D match, TRBD2 (6 bases). CDR3 bases: TGCGCCAGCAGCTTGGGAGGCGGGGAAGAGACCCAGTACTTC. It yields the protein CASSLGGGEETQYF.